Each of the 11 T cell receptor beta chains below was sequenced from the same sample in a study of cytomegalovirus exposure and HLA in healthy donors. 13 Jbeta primers and 60 Vbeta primers were used for the PCR. TCRdb's table, derived via immunoSEQ multiplex PCR, lists solely in-frame clones and lacks some. The data show some 130,000 clones, with roughly 70% seen just once and approximately 3.4% held by the top ten. The material sequenced was PBMCs. Receptors originate from a man aged 35 to 55 in good health and CMV-seronegative.

This clone was observed many times. The gene calls are TRBV5-8 and TRBJ1-4; possible D gene TRBD1, 5 bases. Germline-derived CDR1 and CDR2 are SGHTS and YDEGEE. Trimming cost V 1 base and J 1 base, with 8 bases left between them. The CDR3 has 15 amino acids. This CDR3 is CASSLYGGTNEKLFF. The CDR3 DNA sequence: TGTGCCAGCAGCTTGTACGGGGGAACTAATGAAAAACTGTTTTTT.

The J gene is TRBJ2-1, the V gene TRBV29-1, with 7 bases aligning to TRBD2. Germline lookup yields CDR1 SQVTM and CDR2 ANQGSEA. There are 16 residues in the CDR3. J gave up 2 bases and V 7 bases, and 14 bases lay outside the gene matches. The CDR3, as DNA: TGCAGCGCCACGAGCCCCCTAGCGGACCCCTACAATGAGCAGTTCTTC. It is translated as CSATSPLADPYNEQFF.

This rearrangement joins TRBV7-2 to TRBJ2-7, with no clear D. The CDR3 has 14 amino acids. In germline, CDR1 is SGHTA, CDR2 FQGNSA. V gave up 2 bases and J gave up 0 bases, with 8 bases separating them. For the CDR3, the DNA is TGTGCCAGCAGCTTAATCTCGTCCTCCTACGAGCAGTACTTC. The encoded protein is CASSLISSSYEQYF.

The rearrangement uses TRBV18 and TRBJ1-4, with 12 nucleotides matching TRBD1. Germline V gene lookup returns CDR1 KGHSH and CDR2 LQKENI. The CDR3 runs 16 residues. The V segment lost 3 bases and the J segment 8 bases; nucleotides outside the gene matches: 7. CDR3 residues: CASSPEAGTGGEKLFF. CDR3 DNA sequence: TGTGCCAGCTCACCGGAGGCCGGGACAGGGGGCGAAAAACTGTTTTTT.

V is TRBV5-1 and J is TRBJ2-1; 12 positions match TRBD2. V lost 4 bases and J lost 3; bases outside the gene matches: 2. This CDR3 has 15 residues. Germline assignment: CDR1 SGHRS and CDR2 YFSETQ. CDR3 region: CASSQLAGGYNEQFF. The CDR3 coding sequence is TGCGCCAGCAGCCAACTAGCGGGAGGCTACAATGAGCAGTTCTTC.

The rearrangement links TRBV5-6 to TRBJ2-7; D unresolved. The CDR3 is 14 amino acids. Germline values: CDR1 SGHDT, CDR2 YYEEEE. V was clipped by 2 bases and J by 6 bases, with 15 bases between them. Here the CDR3 reads CASSFGGSPSEQYF. The CDR3 coding sequence is TGTGCCAGCAGCTTCGGCGGTAGCCCGAGCGAGCAGTACTTC.

This clone was observed a handful of times. V gene TRBV6-5 combines with J gene TRBJ2-3, with 8 bases aligning to TRBD2. CDR3 size: 15 residues. Trimming at V came to 6 bases and at J to 6 bases, leaving 11 bases not matched to a gene. Germline V gene lookup returns CDR1 MNHEY and CDR2 SVGAGI. CDR3 DNA: TGTGCCAGCAGAACTCCGGGACTAGAGTACGATACGCAGTATTTT. This translates into CASRTPGLEYDTQYF.

This clone was recorded once. The chain carries TRBV7-2 and TRBJ2-2; tentatively, D is TRBD2 (6 bases). The CDR3 sequence is 14 residues long. Per germline, CDR1 SGHTA and CDR2 FQGNSA. Trimming shortened V by 11 bases and J by 0 bases, and 13 bases separated the two germline ends. CDR3 loop: CAGEEGTNTGELFF. CDR3 nucleotide sequence: TGTGCCGGGGAGGAGGGGACGAACACCGGGGAGCTGTTTTTT.

This chain links TRBV9 with TRBJ2-6; weak D call: TRBD2 (7 bases). Per the germline V gene, CDR1 is SGDLS and CDR2 is YYNGEE. V lost 2 bases and J 4 bases, leaving 16 bases between the germline ends. The CDR3 has 17 amino acids. CDR3 sequence: CASSVAGARQGANVLTF. DNA for the CDR3: TGTGCCAGCAGCGTGGCGGGGGCGCGTCAAGGGGCCAACGTCCTGACTTTC.

This chain links TRBV28 with TRBJ1-1; 7 nucleotides agree with TRBD1. V shed 8 bases, J shed 9 bases, and the junction held 12 bases outside the gene matches. CDR1 and CDR2 (germline): MDHEN, SYDVKM. CDR3 length equals 13 residues. The CDR3 sequence is CASWGTVGGQAFF. The CDR3 DNA reads TGTGCCAGCTGGGGGACAGTGGGTGGTCAAGCTTTCTTT.

V usage is TRBV19 and J usage is TRBJ1-2; perhaps TRBD1 as D (6 bases). CDR1 is LNHDA and CDR2 is SQIVND in the germline V gene (reference sequence). Between the trimmed V and J ends, which lost 9 bases and 6 bases, there was a span of 14 bases. The CDR3 contains 12 residues. The CDR3 loop reads CASTPRGNGYTF. The CDR3 DNA is TGTGCCAGCACCCCCAGGGGTAATGGCTACACCTTC.